The clone carrying this T cell receptor (beta chain) showed up just a few times. The antigen is unknown. Preparation of the TCRbeta library was carried out with unique molecular identifiers. One entry per CDR3 protein, called by TCRdb with MiXCR from the PCR reads. The table shows about 590,000 distinct CDR3 sequences, with over 10% occurring only once. These data belong to a study of T-cell reconstitution after alpha-beta-depleted transplantation in children. This CDR3 contains 14 residues. CDR1 and CDR2 (germline): MDHEN, SYDVKM. Deletions cut 7 bases from V and 10 bases from J, with 20 bases between. The study, taken as a whole, reports: Some patients owed their high day-60 TCRbeta diversity to surviving recipient T cells and thymic progenitors. Expanded clones from the graft, numbering several hundred, reportedly supplied alpha-beta T cells about two months after transplant.

The chain couples TRBV28 to TRBJ2-4; TRBD2 is a possible D gene (5 bases). This TCR derives from a male patient under 18 who had a stem cell transplant for acute myeloid leukemia, so the T cells may come from the graft donor. The material sequenced was PBMCs, mostly from graft donor cells, taken 360 days after TCRalphabeta/CD19-depleted stem cell transplant. CDR3 coding DNA: TGTGCCAGCACCACTGACTGGACTCGGGGAATTCAGTACTTC. This codes for CASTTDWTRGIQYF.